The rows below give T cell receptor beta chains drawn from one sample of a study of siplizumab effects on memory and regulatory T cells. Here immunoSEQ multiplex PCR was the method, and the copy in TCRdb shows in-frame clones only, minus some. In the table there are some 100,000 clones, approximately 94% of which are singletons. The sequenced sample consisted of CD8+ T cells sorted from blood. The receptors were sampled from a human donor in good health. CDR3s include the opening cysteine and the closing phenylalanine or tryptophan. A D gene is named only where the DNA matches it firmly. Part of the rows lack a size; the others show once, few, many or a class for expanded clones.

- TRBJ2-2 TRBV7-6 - TGTGCCAGCGGGGCTAGCCTTAACACCGGGGAGCTGTTTTTT CASGASLNTGELFF
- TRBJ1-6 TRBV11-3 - TGTGCCAGCAGCTTAGTACCCGAGGGGCCCCTCCACTTT CASSLVPEGPLHF
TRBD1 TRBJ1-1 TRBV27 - TGTGCCAGCAGTTTATCTGGGACAGGGGGCATAGAAGCTTTCTTT CASSLSGTGGIEAFF
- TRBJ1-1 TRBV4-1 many TGCGCCAGCAGCCAAGGTTTGGACTTGAACACTGAAGCTTTCTTT CASSQGLDLNTEAFF
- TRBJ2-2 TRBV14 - TGTGCCAGCAGCGGGACCATCGATGCCGGGGAGCTGTTTTTT CASSGTIDAGELFF
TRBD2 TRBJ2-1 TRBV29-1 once TGCAGCGTAGACCCCGGGACTAGCGCATTCAATGAGCAGTTCTTC CSVDPGTSAFNEQFF
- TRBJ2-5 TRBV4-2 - TGTGCCAGCAGCCAAGACAACAGGGAACCGATGGAGACCCAGTACTTC CASSQDNREPMETQYF
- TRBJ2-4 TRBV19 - TGTGCCAGTAGCCCCGACCTCGAGACTCAAAACATTCAGTACTTC CASSPDLETQNIQYF
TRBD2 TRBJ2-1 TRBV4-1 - TGCGCCAGCAGCCAAGCGACTAGCGGGCCCGACAATGAGCAGTTCTTC CASSQATSGPDNEQFF
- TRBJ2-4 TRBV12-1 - TGTGCCAGCAGCTTTGCGGCTGGGAGAGGGTACCCCAAAAACATTCAGTACTTC CASSFAAGRGYPKNIQYF
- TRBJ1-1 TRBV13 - TGTGCCAGCAGCCTAGAGGGTGGGGGAAACACTGAAGCTTTCTTT CASSLEGGGNTEAFF
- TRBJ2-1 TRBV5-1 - TGCGCCAGCAGCTTCGGTGGTCGCGATGAGCAGTTCTTC CASSFGGRDEQFF
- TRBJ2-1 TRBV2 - TGTGCCAGCAGTGAACGACTAGAAACCTGGAATGAGCAGTTCTTC CASSERLETWNEQFF
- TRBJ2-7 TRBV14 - TGTGCCAGCAGCCAAGAGTGGCAGGGCTACGAGCAGTACTTC CASSQEWQGYEQYF
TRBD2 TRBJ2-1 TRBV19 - TGTGCCAGTGGATATGGCGGGAGTAATGAGCAGTTCTTC CASGYGGSNEQFF
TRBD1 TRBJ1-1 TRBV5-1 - TGCGCCAGCAGCTTCCTACCCGGGACAGCTTTGAACACTGAAGCTTTCTTT CASSFLPGTALNTEAFF
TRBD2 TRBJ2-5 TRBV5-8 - TGTGCCAGCAGCTTGTCAGGGACTAGTTTCCAAGAGACCCAGTACTTC CASSLSGTSFQETQYF
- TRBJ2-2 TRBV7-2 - TGTGCCAGCAGCTTCGAACTTGACACCGGGGAGCTGTTTTTT CASSFELDTGELFF
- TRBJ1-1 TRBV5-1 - TGCGCCAGCAGCTTGTGGGACCTGAACACTGAAGCTTTCTTT CASSLWDLNTEAFF
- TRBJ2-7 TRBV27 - TGTGCCAGCAGTTTAGGGACGTCTAGCTCCTACGAGCAGTACTTC CASSLGTSSSYEQYF
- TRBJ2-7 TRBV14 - TGTGCCAGCAGCCAAGACTTAGGTCAACTCTACGAGCAGTACTTC CASSQDLGQLYEQYF
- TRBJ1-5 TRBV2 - TGTGCCAGCGGTTGGGGCGGAAGTATAGGCAATCAGCCCCAGCATTTT CASGWGGSIGNQPQHF
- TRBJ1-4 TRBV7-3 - TGTGCCAGCAGCGATCCCGGGACACCTAATGAAAAACTGTTTTTT CASSDPGTPNEKLFF
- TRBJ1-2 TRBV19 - TGTGCCAGTAGTATTGATTCCGGGTTCTGGGGCTACACCTTC CASSIDSGFWGYTF
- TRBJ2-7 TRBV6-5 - TGTGCCAGCAGTTACTCACCAGGGCGCCACGAGCAGTACTTC CASSYSPGRHEQYF
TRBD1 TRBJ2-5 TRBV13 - TGTGCCAGCAGCTCGACGGACAGGGCCTGGCAAGAGACCCAGTACTTC CASSSTDRAWQETQYF
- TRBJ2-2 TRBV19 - TGTGCCAGTACGGTTTCCCACACCGGGGAGCTGTTTTTT CASTVSHTGELFF
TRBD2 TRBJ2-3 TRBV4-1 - TGCGCCAGCAGCCAGAGAACCGGGACTAGCGGATCTTATACGCAGTATTTT CASSQRTGTSGSYTQYF
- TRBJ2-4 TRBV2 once TGTGCCAGCAGTGACTTCCACCTAGCCAAAAACATTCAGTACTTC CASSDFHLAKNIQYF
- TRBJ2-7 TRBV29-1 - TGCAGCGTAGGACAGGGTTCTAGCGGGGTTAGCTCCTACGAGCAGTACTTC CSVGQGSSGVSSYEQYF
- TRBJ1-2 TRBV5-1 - TGCGCCAGCAGCGACCCGGACCTCCAGAGAGTGAGCTATGGCTACACCTTC CASSDPDLQRVSYGYTF
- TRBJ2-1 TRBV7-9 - TGTGCCAGCAGCTTTGCATCGACGGGGGGCTACGAGGATGAGCAGTTCTTC CASSFASTGGYEDEQFF
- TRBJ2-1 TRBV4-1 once TGCGCCAGCGCCCTCCTAGCGCAGAGCTCCTACAATGAGCAGTTCTTC CASALLAQSSYNEQFF
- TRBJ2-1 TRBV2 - TGTGCCAGCAGTGAATTTTCAAGTTTGGGGACGTACAATGAGCAGTTCTTC CASSEFSSLGTYNEQFF
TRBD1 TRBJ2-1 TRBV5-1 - TGCGCCAGCGTTTCTGGGGACAGGCTTTACAATGAGCAGTTCTTC CASVSGDRLYNEQFF
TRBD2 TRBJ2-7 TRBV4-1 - TGCGCCAGCAGCCAAGTGGTTAGCGGGAGCTACGAGCAGTACTTC CASSQVVSGSYEQYF
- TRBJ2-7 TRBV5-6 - TGTGCCAGCAGCTTTGCCCGCGGCTACGAGCAGTACTTC CASSFARGYEQYF
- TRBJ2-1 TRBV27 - TGTGCCAGCAGTTTAGCGGGGCCAAATGAGCAGTTCTTC CASSLAGPNEQFF
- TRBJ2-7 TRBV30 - TGTGCCTGGAGTGTCGGGGCCGGTTCCTACGAGCAGTACTTC CAWSVGAGSYEQYF
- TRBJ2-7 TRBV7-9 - TGTGCCAGCAGCTTAGATCCCAGGGAGCAGTACTTC CASSLDPREQYF
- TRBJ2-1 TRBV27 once TGTGCCAGCAGTTTTTATGCGTCCGATAATGAGCAGTTCTTC CASSFYASDNEQFF
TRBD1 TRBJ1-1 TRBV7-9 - TGTGCCAGCAGCACAGGACAGGACGAAGCTTTCTTT CASSTGQDEAFF
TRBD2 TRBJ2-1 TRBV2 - TGTGCCAGCAGGTTTCCGGGACTAGCCCGCCATGAGCAGTTCTTC CASRFPGLARHEQFF
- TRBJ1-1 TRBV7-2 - TGTGCCAGCAGCTCCGGGTTGGGCATGAACACTGAAGCTTTCTTT CASSSGLGMNTEAFF
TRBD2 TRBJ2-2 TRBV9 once TGTGCCAGCAGCGTAGCTCTAGCGGTCACCGGGGAGCTGTTTTTT CASSVALAVTGELFF
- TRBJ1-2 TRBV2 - TGTGCCAGCAGTGAAGCCGAGGAATGGGCCATTAACTATGGCTACACCTTC CASSEAEEWAINYGYTF
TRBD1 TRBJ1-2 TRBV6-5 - TGTGCCAGCAGGTGGGGACAGGGTGTTGGCTACACCTTC CASRWGQGVGYTF
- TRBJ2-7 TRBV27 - TGTGCCAGCAGCACCGGGCCCTCCTACGAGCAGTACTTC CASSTGPSYEQYF
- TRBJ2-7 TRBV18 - TGTGCCAGCTCACCACAGGCGAAGGGGCTCCATTCCTACGAGCAGTACTTC CASSPQAKGLHSYEQYF
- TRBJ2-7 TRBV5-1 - TGCGCCAGCAGGGTTGAGGGGACCGGGGATTCAGAGCAGTACTTC CASRVEGTGDSEQYF
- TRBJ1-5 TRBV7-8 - TGTGCCAGCAGCTTAGCTCCTCCCGGGAGCAATCAGCCCCAGCATTTT CASSLAPPGSNQPQHF